This TCR beta chain was identified in a study of blood T cell repertoires in COVID-19. Background on the study: Researchers got acute and convalescent COVID-19 samples from the United States, Italy and Spain. T cells, B-cell-depleted T cells, or PBMCs supplied cDNA or gDNA.

In the original processing: Reference gene primer amplification gave nucleated cell count estimates. Sequencing was performed with immunoSEQ multiplex PCR; in TCRdb, only in-frame clones are kept and a portion is missing. Clone size and the V and J calls come from that table; the DNA yielded D and trimming. The sample shows 80,000 to 95,000 clones, 81% of them seen only once. The sequencing input was peripheral blood. The receptor was derived from a man older than 75 with active or convalescent COVID-19.

The CDR3 sequence is CASTTHRGETQYF. CDR3 bases: TGTGCCAGCACCACACACAGGGGAGAGACCCAGTACTTC. The V call is TRBV6-5, the J call TRBJ2-5, with 7 bases that match TRBD1. This CDR3 region has 13 residues. Germline CDR1 and CDR2: MNHEY and SVGAGI. After removal of 7 bases from V and 4 bases from J, the junction contained 6 bases not matched to a gene.